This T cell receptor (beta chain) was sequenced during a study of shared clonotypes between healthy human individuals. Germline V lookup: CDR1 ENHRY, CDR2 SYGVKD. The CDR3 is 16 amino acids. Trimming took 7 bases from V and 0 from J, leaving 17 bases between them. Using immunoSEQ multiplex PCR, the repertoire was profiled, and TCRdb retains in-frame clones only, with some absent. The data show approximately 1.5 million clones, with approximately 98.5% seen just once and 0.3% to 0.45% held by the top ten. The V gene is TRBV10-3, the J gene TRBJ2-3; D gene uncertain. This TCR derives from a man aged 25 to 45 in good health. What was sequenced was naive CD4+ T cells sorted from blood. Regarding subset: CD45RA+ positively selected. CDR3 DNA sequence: TGTGCCATCACGCCTTCCTGGCGGTCTAGCACAGATACGCAGTATTTT. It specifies CAITPSWRSSTDTQYF.